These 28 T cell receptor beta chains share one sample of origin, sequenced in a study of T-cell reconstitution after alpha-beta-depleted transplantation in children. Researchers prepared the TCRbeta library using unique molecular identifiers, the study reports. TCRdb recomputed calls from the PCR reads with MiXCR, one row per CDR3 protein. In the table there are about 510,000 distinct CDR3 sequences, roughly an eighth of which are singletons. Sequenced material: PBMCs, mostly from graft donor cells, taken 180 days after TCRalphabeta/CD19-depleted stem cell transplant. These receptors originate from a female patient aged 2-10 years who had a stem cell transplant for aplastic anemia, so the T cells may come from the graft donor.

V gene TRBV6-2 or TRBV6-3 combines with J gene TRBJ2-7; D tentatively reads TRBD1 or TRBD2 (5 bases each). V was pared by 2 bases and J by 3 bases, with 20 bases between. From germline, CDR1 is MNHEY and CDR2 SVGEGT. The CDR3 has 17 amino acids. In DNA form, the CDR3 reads TGTGCCAGCAGTTACGAGGACGCCTGGGGGTTGCGCTACGAGCAGTACGTC. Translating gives CASSYEDAWGLRYEQYV.

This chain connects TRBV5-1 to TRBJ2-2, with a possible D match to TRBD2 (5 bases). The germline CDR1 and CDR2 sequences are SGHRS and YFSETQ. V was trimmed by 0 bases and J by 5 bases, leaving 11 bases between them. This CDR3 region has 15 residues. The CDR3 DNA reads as TGCGCCAGCAGCTTGGGAGGGTACGGAACCGGGGAGCTGTTTTTT. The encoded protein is CASSLGGYGTGELFF.

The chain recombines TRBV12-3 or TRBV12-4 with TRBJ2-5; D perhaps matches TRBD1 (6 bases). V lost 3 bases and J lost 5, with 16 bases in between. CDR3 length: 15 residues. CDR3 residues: CASSFYGRQGETQYF. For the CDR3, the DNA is TGTGCCAGCAGTTTCTACGGACGCCAGGGGGAGACCCAGTACTTC.

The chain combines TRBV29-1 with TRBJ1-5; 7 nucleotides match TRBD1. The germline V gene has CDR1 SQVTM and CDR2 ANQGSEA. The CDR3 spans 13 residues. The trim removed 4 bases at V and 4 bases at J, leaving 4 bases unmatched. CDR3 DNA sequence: TGCAGCGTTGGACAGGGTGGGAATCAGCCCCAGCATTTT. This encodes CSVGQGGNQPQHF.

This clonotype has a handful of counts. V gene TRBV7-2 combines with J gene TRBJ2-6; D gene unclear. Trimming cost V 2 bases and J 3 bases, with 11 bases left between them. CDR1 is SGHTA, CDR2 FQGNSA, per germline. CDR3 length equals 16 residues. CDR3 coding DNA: TGTGCCAGCAGCTTATCAACAGTTAGTGGGGCCAACGTCCTGACTTTC. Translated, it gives CASSLSTVSGANVLTF. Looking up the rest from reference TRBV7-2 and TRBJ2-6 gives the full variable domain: GAGVSQSPSNKVTEKGKDVELRCDPISGHTALYWYRQSLGQGLEFLIYFQGNSAPDKSGLPSDRFSAERTGGSVSTLTIQRTQQEDSAVYLCASSLSTVSGANVLTFGAGSRLTVL.

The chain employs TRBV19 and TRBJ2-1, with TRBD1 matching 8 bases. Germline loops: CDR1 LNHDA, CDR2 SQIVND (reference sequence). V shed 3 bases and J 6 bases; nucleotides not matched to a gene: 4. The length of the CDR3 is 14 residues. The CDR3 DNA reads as TGTGCCAGTAGTATCGGACAGGGTGCCAATGAGCAGTTCTTC. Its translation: CASSIGQGANEQFF.

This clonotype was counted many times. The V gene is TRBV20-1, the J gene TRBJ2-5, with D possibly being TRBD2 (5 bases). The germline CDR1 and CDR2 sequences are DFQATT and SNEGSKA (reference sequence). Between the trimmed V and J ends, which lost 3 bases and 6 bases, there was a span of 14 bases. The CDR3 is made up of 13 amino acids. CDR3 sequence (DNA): TGCAGTGCTAGTTACGAGGGATCGAAGACCCAGTACTTC. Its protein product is CSASYEGSKTQYF.

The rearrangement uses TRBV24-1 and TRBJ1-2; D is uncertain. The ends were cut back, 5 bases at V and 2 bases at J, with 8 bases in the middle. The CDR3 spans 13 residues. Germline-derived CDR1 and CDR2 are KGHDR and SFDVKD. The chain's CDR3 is CATSGPHNYGYTF. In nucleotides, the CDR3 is TGTGCCACCAGTGGACCGCACAACTATGGCTACACCTTC.

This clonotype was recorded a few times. The CDR3, as DNA: TGCGCCAGCAGGGGGGCTTGGGCAGGCTTGAACACTGAAGCTTTCTTT. Residues: CASRGAWAGLNTEAFF. V usage is TRBV5-1 and J usage is TRBJ1-1, with D perhaps matching TRBD1 (6 bases). Germline CDR1 reads SGHRS; CDR2 reads YFSETQ. Trimming took off 5 bases at V and 0 bases at J, with 17 bases between the two ends. This CDR3 comprises 16 residues.

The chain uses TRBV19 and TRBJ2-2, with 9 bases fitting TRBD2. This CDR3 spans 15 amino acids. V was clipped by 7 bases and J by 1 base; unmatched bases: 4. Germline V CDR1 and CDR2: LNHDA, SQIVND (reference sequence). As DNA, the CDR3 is TGTGCCAGTACAAGACTAGCGGAGAACACCGGGGAGCTGTTTTTT. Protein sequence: CASTRLAENTGELFF. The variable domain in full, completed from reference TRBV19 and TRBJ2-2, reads DGGITQSPKYLFRKEGQNVTLSCEQNLNHDAMYWYRQDPGQGLRLIYYSQIVNDFQKGDIAEGYSVSREKKESFPLTVTSAQKNPTAFYLCASTRLAENTGELFFGEGSRLTVL.

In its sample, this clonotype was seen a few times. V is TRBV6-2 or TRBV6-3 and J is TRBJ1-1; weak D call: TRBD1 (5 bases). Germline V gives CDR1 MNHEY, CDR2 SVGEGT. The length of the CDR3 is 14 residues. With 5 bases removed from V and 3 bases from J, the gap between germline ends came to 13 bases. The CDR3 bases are TGTGCCAGCAGTACCAGGGTAGGGGACACTGAAGCTTTCTTT. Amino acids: CASSTRVGDTEAFF.

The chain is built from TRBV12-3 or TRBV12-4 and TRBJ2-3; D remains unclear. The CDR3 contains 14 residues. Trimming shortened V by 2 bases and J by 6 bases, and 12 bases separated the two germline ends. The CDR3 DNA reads TGTGCCAGCAGTTTAAGGCCGCTCTCGGATACGCAGTATTTT. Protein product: CASSLRPLSDTQYF.

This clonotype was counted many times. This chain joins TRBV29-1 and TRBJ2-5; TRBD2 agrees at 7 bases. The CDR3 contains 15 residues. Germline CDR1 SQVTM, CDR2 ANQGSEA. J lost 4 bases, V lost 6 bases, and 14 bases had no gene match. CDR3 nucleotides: TGCAGCGTCGTAGCGGGTCGGGGCCCAATAGAGACCCAGTACTTC. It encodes CSVVAGRGPIETQYF. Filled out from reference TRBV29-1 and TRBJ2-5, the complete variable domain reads SAVISQKPSRDICQRGTSLTIQCQVDSQVTMMFWYRQQPGQSLTLIATANQGSEATYESGFVIDKFPISRPNLTFSTLTVSNMSPEDSSIYLCSVVAGRGPIETQYFGPGTRLLVL.

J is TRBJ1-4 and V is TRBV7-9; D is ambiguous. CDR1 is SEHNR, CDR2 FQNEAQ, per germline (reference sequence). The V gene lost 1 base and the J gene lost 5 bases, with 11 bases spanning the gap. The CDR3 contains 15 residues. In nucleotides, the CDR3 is TGTGCCAGCAGCTTAGATGGTATCCGGAATGAAAAACTGTTTTTT. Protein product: CASSLDGIRNEKLFF. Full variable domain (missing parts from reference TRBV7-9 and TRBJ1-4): DTGVSQNPRHKITKRGQNVTFRCDPISEHNRLYWYRQTLGQGPEFLTYFQNEAQLEKSRLLSDRFSAERPKGSFSTLEIQRTEQGDSAMYLCASSLDGIRNEKLFFGSGTQLSVL.

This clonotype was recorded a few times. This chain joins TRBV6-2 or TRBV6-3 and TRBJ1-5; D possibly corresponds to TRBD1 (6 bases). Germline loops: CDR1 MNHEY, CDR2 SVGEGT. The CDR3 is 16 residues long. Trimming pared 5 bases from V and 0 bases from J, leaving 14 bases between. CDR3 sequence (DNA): TGTGCCAGCAGTGTAGGCAGGGGCGATAGCAATCAGCCCCAGCATTTT. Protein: CASSVGRGDSNQPQHF.

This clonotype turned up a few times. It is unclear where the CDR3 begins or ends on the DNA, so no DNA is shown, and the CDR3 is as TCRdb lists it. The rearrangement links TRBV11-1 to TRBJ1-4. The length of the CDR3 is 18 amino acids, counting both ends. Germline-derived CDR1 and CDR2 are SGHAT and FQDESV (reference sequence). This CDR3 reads CASSLAWQFFGANEKLFF.

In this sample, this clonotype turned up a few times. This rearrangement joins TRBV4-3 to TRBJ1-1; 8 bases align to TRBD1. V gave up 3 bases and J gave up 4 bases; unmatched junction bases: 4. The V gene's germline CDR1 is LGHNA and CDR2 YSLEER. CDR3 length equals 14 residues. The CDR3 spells CASSQDRVGTEAFF. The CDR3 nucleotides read TGCGCCAGCAGCCAGGACAGGGTCGGCACTGAAGCTTTCTTT.

CDR3 nucleotides: TGCGCCAGCAGCCAGGTGTACGGCACAGATACGCAGTATTTT. It specifies CASSQVYGTDTQYF. The chain is built from TRBV4-3 and TRBJ2-3, with no clear D. Germline-derived CDR1 and CDR2 are LGHNA and YSLEER. CDR3 length equals 14 residues. The V and J ends lost 3 bases and 1 base respectively, with 8 bases between them.

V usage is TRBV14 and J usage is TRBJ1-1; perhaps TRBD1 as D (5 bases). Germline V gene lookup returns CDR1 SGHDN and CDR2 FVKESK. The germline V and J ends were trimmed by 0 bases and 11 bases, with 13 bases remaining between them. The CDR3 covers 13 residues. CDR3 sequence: CASSQDRGASAFF. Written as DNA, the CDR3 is TGTGCCAGCAGCCAAGATCGTGGGGCGAGTGCTTTCTTT.

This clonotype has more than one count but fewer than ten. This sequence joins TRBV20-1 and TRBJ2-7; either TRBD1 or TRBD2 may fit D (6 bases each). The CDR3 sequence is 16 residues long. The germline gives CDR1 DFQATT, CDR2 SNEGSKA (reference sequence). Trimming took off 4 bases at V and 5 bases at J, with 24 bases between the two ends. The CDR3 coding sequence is TGCAGTGCTAAAGGAGGGGGACGGGGTAGGTTCCACGAGCAGTACTTC. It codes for CSAKGGGRGRFHEQYF.

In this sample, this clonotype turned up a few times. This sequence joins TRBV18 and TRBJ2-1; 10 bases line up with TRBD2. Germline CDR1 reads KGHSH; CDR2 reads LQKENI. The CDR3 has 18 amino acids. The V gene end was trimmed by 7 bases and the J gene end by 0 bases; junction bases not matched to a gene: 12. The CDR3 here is CASCPGLAYLNSYNEQFF. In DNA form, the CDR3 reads TGTGCCAGCTGTCCGGGACTAGCGTACCTGAACTCCTACAATGAGCAGTTCTTC.

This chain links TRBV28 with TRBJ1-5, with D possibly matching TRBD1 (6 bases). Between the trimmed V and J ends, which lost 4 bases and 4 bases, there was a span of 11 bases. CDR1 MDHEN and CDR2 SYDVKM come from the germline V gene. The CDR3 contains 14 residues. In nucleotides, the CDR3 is TGTGCCAGCAGTTCACAGGGCACTAATCAGCCCCAGCATTTT. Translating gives CASSSQGTNQPQHF.

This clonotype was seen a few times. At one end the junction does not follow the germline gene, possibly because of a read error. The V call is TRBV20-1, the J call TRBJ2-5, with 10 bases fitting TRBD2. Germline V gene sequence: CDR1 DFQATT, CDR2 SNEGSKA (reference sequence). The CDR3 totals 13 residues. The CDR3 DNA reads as TGCAGTGCGCTAGCCGTAGAGCGGGAGGGGACTCACTTC. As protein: CSALAVEREGTHF.

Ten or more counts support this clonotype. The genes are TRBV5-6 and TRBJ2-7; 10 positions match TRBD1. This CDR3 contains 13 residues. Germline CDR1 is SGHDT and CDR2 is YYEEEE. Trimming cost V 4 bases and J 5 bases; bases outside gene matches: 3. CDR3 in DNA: TGTGCCAGCAGCCGGGACAGGGGAAACGAGCAGTACTTC. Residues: CASSRDRGNEQYF.

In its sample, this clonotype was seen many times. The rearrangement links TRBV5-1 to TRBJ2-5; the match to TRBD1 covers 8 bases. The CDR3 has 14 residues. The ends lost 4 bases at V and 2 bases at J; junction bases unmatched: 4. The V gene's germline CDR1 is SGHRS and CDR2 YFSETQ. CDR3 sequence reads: CASSPNRGQETQYF. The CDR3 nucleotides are TGCGCCAGCAGCCCGAACAGGGGGCAAGAGACCCAGTACTTC.

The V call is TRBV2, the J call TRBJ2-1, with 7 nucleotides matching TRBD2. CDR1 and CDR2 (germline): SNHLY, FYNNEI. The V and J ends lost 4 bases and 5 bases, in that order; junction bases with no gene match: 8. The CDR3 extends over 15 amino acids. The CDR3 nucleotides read TGTGCCAGCAGTGTGGGAGGGCTTACCAACAATGAGCAGTTCTTC. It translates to CASSVGGLTNNEQFF.

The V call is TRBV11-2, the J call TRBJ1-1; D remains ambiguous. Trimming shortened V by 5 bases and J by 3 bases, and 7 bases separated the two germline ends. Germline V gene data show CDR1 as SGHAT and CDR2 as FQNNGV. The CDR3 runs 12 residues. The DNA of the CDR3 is TGTGCCAGCAGCCAACCTCACACTGAAGCTTTCTTT. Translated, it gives CASSQPHTEAFF.

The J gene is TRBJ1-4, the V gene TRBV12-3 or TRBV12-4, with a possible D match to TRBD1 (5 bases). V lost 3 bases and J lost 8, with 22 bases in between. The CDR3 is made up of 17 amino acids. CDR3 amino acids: CASSFVFRGDLREKLFF. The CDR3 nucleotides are TGTGCCAGCAGTTTCGTCTTTAGGGGAGACCTCAGAGAAAAACTGTTTTTT.